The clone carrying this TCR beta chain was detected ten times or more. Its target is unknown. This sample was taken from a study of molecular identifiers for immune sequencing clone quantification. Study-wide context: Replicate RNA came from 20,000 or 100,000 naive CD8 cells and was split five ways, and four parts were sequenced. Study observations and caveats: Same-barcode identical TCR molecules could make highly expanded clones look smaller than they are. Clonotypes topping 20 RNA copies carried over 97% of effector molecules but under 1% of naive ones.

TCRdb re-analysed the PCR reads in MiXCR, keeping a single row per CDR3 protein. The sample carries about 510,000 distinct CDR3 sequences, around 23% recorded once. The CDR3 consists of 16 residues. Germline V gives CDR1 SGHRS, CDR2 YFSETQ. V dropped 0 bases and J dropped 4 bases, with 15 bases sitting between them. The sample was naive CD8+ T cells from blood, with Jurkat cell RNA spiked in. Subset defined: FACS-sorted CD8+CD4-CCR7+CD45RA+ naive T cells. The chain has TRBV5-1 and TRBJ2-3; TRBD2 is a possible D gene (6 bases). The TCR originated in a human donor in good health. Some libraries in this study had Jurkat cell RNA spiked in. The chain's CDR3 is CASSLEAGRSADTQYF. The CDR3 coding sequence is TGCGCCAGCAGCTTGGAGGCCGGGAGAAGTGCAGATACGCAGTATTTT.